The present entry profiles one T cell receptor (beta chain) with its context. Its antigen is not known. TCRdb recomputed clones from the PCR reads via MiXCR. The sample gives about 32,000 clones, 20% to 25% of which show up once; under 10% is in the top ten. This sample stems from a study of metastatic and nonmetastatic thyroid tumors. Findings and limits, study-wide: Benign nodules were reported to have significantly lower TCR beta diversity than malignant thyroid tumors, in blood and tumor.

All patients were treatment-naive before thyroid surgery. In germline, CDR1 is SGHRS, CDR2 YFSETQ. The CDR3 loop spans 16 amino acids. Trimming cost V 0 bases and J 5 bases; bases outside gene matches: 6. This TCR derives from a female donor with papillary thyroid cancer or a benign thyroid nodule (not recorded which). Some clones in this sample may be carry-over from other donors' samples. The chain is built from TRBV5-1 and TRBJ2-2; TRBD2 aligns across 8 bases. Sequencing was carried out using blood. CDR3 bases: TGCGCCAGCAGCTTGGATTTCGGGAGGGAAACCGGGGAGCTGTTTTTT. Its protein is CASSLDFGRETGELFF.